Listed here are 31 T cell receptor beta chains from one sample, sequenced in a study of control samples from healthy donors and cancer patients. Here immunoSEQ multiplex PCR was the method, and the copy in TCRdb shows in-frame clones only, minus some. The table shows approximately 86,000 clones, with more than 75% occurring only once. Material for sequencing was blood. All receptors derive from a middle-aged woman in good health.

V and J are TRBV29-1 and TRBJ1-2; TRBD1 is a possible D gene (6 bases). From germline, CDR1 is SQVTM and CDR2 ANQGSEA. The length of the CDR3 is 14 residues. The V gene lost 6 bases and the J gene lost 1 base, with 15 bases spanning the gap. This CDR3 is CSVKQGIGNYGYTF. CDR3 coding DNA: TGCAGCGTGAAACAGGGTATCGGTAACTATGGCTACACCTTC.

This rearrangement joins TRBV5-5 to TRBJ1-5; D remains ambiguous. The germline gives CDR1 SGHKS, CDR2 YYEKEE (reference sequence). V was clipped by 4 bases and J by 1 base, with 9 bases between them. The CDR3 is made up of 14 amino acids. Written as DNA, the CDR3 is TGTGCCAGCAGCCCCCGGGAAAGCAATCAGCCCCAGCATTTT. Protein: CASSPRESNQPQHF.

The gene calls are TRBV7-2 and TRBJ2-5; 10 nucleotides line up with TRBD2. Germline V gives CDR1 SGHTA, CDR2 FQGNSA. V was clipped by 5 bases and J by 1 base; unmatched bases: 10. The CDR3 is made up of 17 amino acids. DNA for the CDR3: TGTGCCAGCAGCCAATACGCAAGCGGGGGGGCCCAAGAGACCCAGTACTTC. Protein: CASSQYASGGAQETQYF.

The chain has TRBV9 and TRBJ2-1, with D perhaps matching TRBD2 (7 bases). The germline CDR1 and CDR2 sequences are SGDLS and YYNGEE. There are 17 residues in the CDR3. V was clipped by 4 bases and J by 0 bases, with 17 bases between them. This CDR3 is CASSPRGGANSYNEQFF. The CDR3 nucleotides read TGTGCCAGCAGCCCCAGAGGGGGGGCAAACTCCTACAATGAGCAGTTCTTC.

The genes are TRBV6-2 or TRBV6-3 and TRBJ1-2; 12 bases agree with TRBD1. V was pared by 5 bases and J by 0 bases, with 10 bases of the junction left unmatched. The germline gives CDR1 MNHEY, CDR2 SVGEGT. The length of the CDR3 is 18 residues. DNA of the CDR3: TGTGCCAGCAGTCTAAGACCGGGACAGGGGGCTTCTAACTATGGCTACACCTTC. Amino acid sequence: CASSLRPGQGASNYGYTF.

This clone was seen just once. The chain uses TRBV10-2 and TRBJ1-3; D is ambiguous. Trimming left V 7 bases short and J 2 bases short, with 12 bases between. This CDR3 contains 14 residues. Germline CDR1 reads WSHSY; CDR2 reads SAAADI. The DNA of the CDR3 is TGCGCCAGCATGGGGTACGGTCCTGGAAACACCATATATTTT. This translates into CASMGYGPGNTIYF.

This chain connects TRBV12-3 or TRBV12-4 to TRBJ1-2, with D maybe TRBD1 (6 bases). This CDR3 spans 13 amino acids. V dropped 6 bases and J dropped 6 bases, with 14 bases sitting between them. CDR3 sequence: CASSLGGGNGYTF. CDR3 bases: TGTGCCAGCAGCCTAGGAGGGGGAAATGGCTACACCTTC.

The chain links TRBV5-5 to TRBJ2-2, with D hard to call. CDR1 and CDR2 (germline): SGHKS, YYEKEE (reference sequence). V was pared by 1 base and J by 2 bases, with 9 bases between. The CDR3 has 15 amino acids. CDR3 in amino acids: CASSLSRLNTGELFF. CDR3 DNA sequence: TGTGCCAGCAGCTTGTCACGCCTAAACACCGGGGAGCTGTTTTTT.

The chain carries TRBV19 and TRBJ2-3; D is undetermined. The CDR3 runs to 13 residues. Trimming left V 8 bases short and J 4 bases short, with 13 bases between. Germline V CDR1 and CDR2: LNHDA, SQIVND (reference sequence). The CDR3, as DNA: TGTGCCAGTGGCCTCCCTAGAGCAGATACGCAGTATTTT. This codes for CASGLPRADTQYF.

The rearrangement uses TRBV7-9 and TRBJ2-7, with D possibly matching TRBD2 (5 bases). Trimming cost V 1 base and J 6 bases, with 13 bases left between them. Germline lookup yields CDR1 SEHNR and CDR2 FQNEAQ (reference sequence). This CDR3 has 14 amino acids. The CDR3 nucleotides read TGTGCCAGCAGCTTAGTTGGGAAAGGAGGCGAGCAGTACTTC. This gives the protein CASSLVGKGGEQYF.

Only one count was recorded for this clone. The chain joins TRBV9 to TRBJ2-7; TRBD1 matches at 8 bases. With 0 bases clipped from V and 4 bases from J, the junction kept 6 bases outside the gene matches. CDR1 and CDR2 from the germline V gene are SGDLS and YYNGEE. The CDR3 consists of 15 residues. CDR3 sequence: CASSVGGRGPYEQYF. For the CDR3, the DNA is TGTGCCAGCAGCGTAGGTGGCAGGGGGCCATACGAGCAGTACTTC.

The chain is built from TRBV24-1 and TRBJ2-1; the D call may be TRBD1 or TRBD2 (6 bases each). CDR3 length: 16 residues. Trimming stripped 6 bases from V and 4 bases from J, with 18 bases between. Germline V lookup: CDR1 KGHDR, CDR2 SFDVKD. This CDR3 is CATSPPGAGLYNEQFF. The CDR3 DNA reads as TGTGCCACCAGTCCCCCGGGGGCAGGGTTGTACAATGAGCAGTTCTTC.

The chain is built from TRBV2 and TRBJ1-4; no firm D call. V was shortened by 1 base and J by 4 bases, with 1 base between the two germline ends. Germline CDR1 reads SNHLY; CDR2 reads FYNNEI. This CDR3 is 12 amino acids long. The chain's CDR3 is CASSEDNEKLFF. The CDR3 DNA reads TGTGCCAGCAGTGAAGATAATGAAAAACTGTTTTTT.

The CDR3 region is CASSLARTSFGNEQFF. The CDR3 coding sequence is TGTGCCAGCAGCTTAGCGAGGACTAGTTTCGGCAATGAGCAGTTCTTC. The rearrangement joins TRBV7-2 to TRBJ2-1; the match to TRBD2 covers 7 bases. This CDR3 is built from 16 residues. The V segment lost 0 bases and the J segment 6 bases; nucleotides outside the gene matches: 8. Germline V gives CDR1 SGHTA, CDR2 FQGNSA. The full variable domain, in which reference TRBV7-2 and TRBJ2-1 provide the parts outside the CDR3, is GAGVSQSPSNKVTEKGKDVELRCDPISGHTALYWYRQSLGQGLEFLIYFQGNSAPDKSGLPSDRFSAERTGGSVSTLTIQRTQQEDSAVYLCASSLARTSFGNEQFFGPGTRLTVL.

V is TRBV15 and J is TRBJ1-2; D is uncertain. The CDR3 runs 15 residues. CDR1 and CDR2 from the germline V gene are LNHNV and YYDKDF (reference sequence). V gave up 0 bases and J gave up 2 bases, with 10 bases separating them. The CDR3 sequence is CATSRDLTANYGYTF. CDR3 nucleotide sequence: TGTGCCACCAGCAGAGATCTGACGGCAAACTATGGCTACACCTTC.

The chain combines TRBV29-1 with TRBJ1-1, with unresolved D. The germline CDR1 and CDR2 sequences are SQVTM and ANQGSEA. The V end lost 3 bases, the J end lost 1 base, and 9 bases lay between the germline ends. The CDR3 has 13 residues. CDR3 coding DNA: TGCAGCGTTGATGAGGGTAGGAACACTGAAGCTTTCTTT. Encoded protein: CSVDEGRNTEAFF.

The chain carries TRBV5-6 and TRBJ1-1, with 11 bases matching TRBD1. J gave up 11 bases and V 4 bases, and 4 bases lay outside the gene matches. The germline gives CDR1 SGHDT, CDR2 YYEEEE. The CDR3 is 12 residues long. The CDR3 is CASSRTGGFAFF. The CDR3 region has the DNA TGTGCCAGCAGCAGGACAGGGGGCTTCGCTTTCTTT. The full variable domain, with the rest looked up from reference TRBV5-6 and TRBJ1-1, is DAGVTQSPTHLIKTRGQQVTLRCSPKSGHDTVSWYQQALGQGPQFIFQYYEEEERQRGNFPDRFSGHQFPNYSSELNVNALLLGDSALYLCASSRTGGFAFFGQGTRLTVV.

This clone has only one observation. This chain links TRBV11-3 with TRBJ2-7; 8 bases match TRBD1. The J segment lost 7 bases and the V segment lost 5 bases, leaving 7 bases of the junction unmatched. CDR3 length equals 13 residues. Germline CDR1 reads SGHNT; CDR2 reads YENEEA. The CDR3 coding sequence is TGTGCCAGCAGCCCCGGACAGGGTTTAGAGCAGTACTTC. Amino acid sequence: CASSPGQGLEQYF.

The sample holds a few counts of this clone. The chain joins TRBV29-1 to TRBJ1-2; 7 bases fit TRBD1. V trimming: 5 bases; J trimming: 4 bases; junction bases outside the gene matches: 4. CDR1 and CDR2 from the germline V gene are SQVTM and ANQGSEA. This CDR3 is 12 amino acids long. CDR3 sequence: CSVWGQSYGYTF. Here the CDR3 DNA reads TGCAGCGTTTGGGGACAGAGCTATGGCTACACCTTC.

This chain links TRBV7-8 with TRBJ2-3; 7 bases map to TRBD2. Germline CDR1 SGHVS, CDR2 FQNEAQ. The length of the CDR3 is 16 residues. Trimming took 2 bases from V and 4 from J; bases not matched to a gene: 9. CDR3 coding DNA: TGTGCCAGCAGCTTACGCGGGGGAAAGGGCCCAGATACGCAGTATTTT. Translation: CASSLRGGKGPDTQYF.

In regard to this clone: Other DNA sequences in this specimen translate into the identical CDR3. The chain has TRBV6-2 or TRBV6-3 and TRBJ2-5; D gene uncertain. Germline assignment: CDR1 MNHEY and CDR2 SVGEGT. The germline V and J ends were trimmed by 6 bases and 5 bases, with 7 bases remaining between them. The CDR3 runs 11 residues. This CDR3 reads CASSSSETQYF. The CDR3 coding sequence is TGTGCCAGCAGCTCTTCGGAGACCCAGTACTTC.

The chain is built from TRBV25-1 and TRBJ2-6; no firm D call. V dropped 5 bases and J dropped 0 bases, with 2 bases sitting between them. Germline V gene lookup returns CDR1 MGHDK and CDR2 SYGVNS. The CDR3 extends over 13 amino acids. The CDR3 reads CASSSSGANVLTF. CDR3 sequence (DNA): TGTGCCAGCAGTAGCTCTGGGGCCAACGTCCTGACTTTC.

The rearrangement joins TRBV10-3 to TRBJ2-3; TRBD1 matches at 7 bases. This CDR3 region has 14 residues. Germline CDR1 is ENHRY and CDR2 is SYGVKD. The V gene end was trimmed by 3 bases and the J gene end by 2 bases; junction bases not matched to a gene: 2. The CDR3 DNA reads as TGTGCCATCAGTGATCAGGGGGACACAGATACGCAGTATTTT. It specifies CAISDQGDTDTQYF.

The gene calls are TRBV29-1 and TRBJ2-7; the D gene is possibly TRBD2 (5 bases). Trimming removed 4 bases from V and 0 bases from J, with 13 bases in between. CDR1 and CDR2 (germline): SQVTM, ANQGSEA. There are 14 residues in the CDR3. The CDR3 DNA reads TGCAGCGTTGGGTGGGAGCTGAGCTCCTACGAGCAGTACTTC. This codes for CSVGWELSSYEQYF.

The chain has TRBV7-2 and TRBJ2-3; a weak D match, TRBD2 (6 bases). Trimming shortened V by 1 base and J by 2 bases, and 13 bases separated the two germline ends. The germline gives CDR1 SGHTA, CDR2 FQGNSA. The CDR3 length is 16 residues. This CDR3 is CASSLGVGGATDTQYF. CDR3 coding DNA: TGTGCCAGCAGCTTAGGGGTAGGAGGGGCCACAGATACGCAGTATTTT. Variable domain in full (rest from reference TRBV7-2 and TRBJ2-3): GAGVSQSPSNKVTEKGKDVELRCDPISGHTALYWYRQSLGQGLEFLIYFQGNSAPDKSGLPSDRFSAERTGGSVSTLTIQRTQQEDSAVYLCASSLGVGGATDTQYFGPGTRLTVL.

The V and J genes are TRBV7-2 and TRBJ2-4, with 9 bases identical to TRBD1. The CDR3 is made up of 12 amino acids. The trim removed 6 bases at V and 6 bases at J, leaving 0 bases unmatched. Germline V gives CDR1 SGHTA, CDR2 FQGNSA. The CDR3 region is CASRGQGNIQYF. DNA of the CDR3: TGTGCCAGCAGGGGACAGGGAAACATTCAGTACTTC. Looking up the rest from reference TRBV7-2 and TRBJ2-4 gives the full variable domain: GAGVSQSPSNKVTEKGKDVELRCDPISGHTALYWYRQSLGQGLEFLIYFQGNSAPDKSGLPSDRFSAERTGGSVSTLTIQRTQQEDSAVYLCASRGQGNIQYFGAGTRLSVL.

As for this clone: The limits of the CDR3 on the DNA are not certain, so only TCRdb's listed CDR3 is given. The chain uses TRBV20-1 and TRBJ1-2. Germline loops: CDR1 DFQATT, CDR2 SNEGSKA (reference sequence). Ends included, the CDR3 has 11 residues. CDR3 loop: CSATPSYGYTF.

The chain is built from TRBV2 and TRBJ1-4; no reliable D call. Trimming removed 7 bases at V and 4 bases at J, with 13 bases between. The CDR3 spans 14 residues. CDR1 and CDR2 from the germline V gene are SNHLY and FYNNEI. The CDR3 protein is CASKVSGNNEKLFF. The CDR3 nucleotides read TGTGCCAGCAAGGTATCGGGGAATAATGAAAAACTGTTTTTT.

V gene TRBV5-1 combines with J gene TRBJ2-5; D perhaps matches TRBD2 (5 bases). V was clipped by 4 bases and J by 0 bases, with 13 bases between them. This CDR3 is 15 amino acids long. Germline loops: CDR1 SGHRS, CDR2 YFSETQ. CDR3 loop: CASSPKSGYQETQYF. CDR3 DNA sequence: TGCGCCAGCAGCCCGAAGTCGGGGTACCAAGAGACCCAGTACTTC.

The chain couples TRBV30 to TRBJ1-2; perhaps TRBD1 as D (5 bases). Germline CDR1 reads GTSNPN; CDR2 reads SVGIG (reference sequence). V dropped 3 bases and J dropped 7 bases, with 21 bases sitting between them. The CDR3 is 15 amino acids. CDR3 coding DNA: TGTGCCTGGAGAATCGAGGGGCGGCCGAAGGGTGGCTACACCTTC. Translating gives CAWRIEGRPKGGYTF.

The J gene is TRBJ2-5, the V gene TRBV4-1, with TRBD2 matching 11 bases. Germline assignment: CDR1 MGHRA and CDR2 YSYEKL. This CDR3 is 17 amino acids long. J lost 4 bases, V lost 1 base, and 8 bases had no gene match. The CDR3 coding sequence is TGCGCCAGCAGCCAAGTACTAGCGGGGGTTCCCTCAGAGACCCAGTACTTC. Translated: CASSQVLAGVPSETQYF.